The 27 T cell receptor beta chains listed next were all sequenced from one sample in a study of T cells in Graves' hyperthyroidism and ophthalmopathy. RNA transcripts provided the source from which TCR beta CDR3 regions were amplified. HTBI primers were used for first-round RT-PCR of the TCR CDR3. From the multiplex PCR reads, TCRdb called clonotypes with MiXCR, one entry per CDR3 protein. The table lists hundreds of thousands of distinct CDR3 sequences, roughly 15% of them singletons. Sequencing input: blood. These receptors came from a young man with Graves' ophthalmopathy.

This clonotype was detected many times. This chain uses TRBV11-1 with TRBJ2-3; 12 bases line up with TRBD2. From germline, CDR1 is SGHAT and CDR2 FQDESV (reference sequence). Trimming removed 5 bases from V and 3 bases from J; junction bases left unmatched: 9. CDR3 length: 17 residues. The DNA of the CDR3 is TGTGCCAGCAGCCGACTAGCGGGAGTAAAGAAAACAGATACGCAGTATTTT. It specifies CASSRLAGVKKTDTQYF.

This chain uses TRBV7-2 with TRBJ2-7; 12 positions match TRBD1. This CDR3 is 15 amino acids long. The V gene end was trimmed by 9 bases and the J gene end by 9 bases; junction bases not matched to a gene: 15. Germline CDR1 and CDR2: SGHTA and FQGNSA. The CDR3 loop reads CASSLRDRGLGGQYF. The CDR3 bases are TGTGCCAGTAGCCTCCGGGACAGGGGGCTGGGGGGGCAGTACTTC.

The CDR3 here is CASSKTGTGSNEQFF. The CDR3, as DNA: TGTGCCAGCAGTAAGACCGGGACAGGGAGCAATGAGCAGTTCTTC. This chain links TRBV6-2 or TRBV6-3 with TRBJ2-1, with 9 bases aligning to TRBD1. The CDR3 runs to 15 residues. Germline V lookup: CDR1 MNHEY, CDR2 SVGEGT. Losses at the gene ends were 5 bases for V and 6 bases for J; bases not matched to a gene: 8.

This chain connects TRBV6-4 to TRBJ2-1; maybe TRBD2 (5 bases). Trimming left V 7 bases short and J 8 bases short, with 18 bases between. The V gene's germline CDR1 is MRHNA and CDR2 SNTAGT. This CDR3 contains 14 residues. The DNA of the CDR3 is TGTGCCAGCACCCCTAGTCTCGGAGGCTATGAGCAGTTCTTC. Translating it yields CASTPSLGGYEQFF.

This clonotype appeared many times. This chain links TRBV3-1 with TRBJ1-2, with D uncertain. Germline loops: CDR1 LGHDT, CDR2 YNNKEL (reference sequence). CDR3 length equals 15 residues. Trimming removed 1 base from V and 0 bases from J, with 9 bases in between. CDR3 nucleotide sequence: TGTGCCAGCAGCCAAGTGAGATTAGCTAACTATGGCTACACCTTC. Translation: CASSQVRLANYGYTF.

In its sample, this clonotype was seen many times. The chain carries TRBV27 and TRBJ2-5; perhaps TRBD1 as D (6 bases). V lost 4 bases, J lost 5 bases, and 14 bases lay in between. This CDR3 spans 14 amino acids. Germline V gene sequence: CDR1 MNHEY, CDR2 SMNVEV (reference sequence). In DNA form, the CDR3 reads TGTGCCAGCAGTTCTTACAGGGACCTGGAGACCCAGTACTTC. It yields the protein CASSSYRDLETQYF.

This clonotype was observed many times. The rearrangement links TRBV11-2 to TRBJ2-7; 11 bases match TRBD2. In germline, CDR1 is SGHAT, CDR2 FQNNGV. J lost 6 bases, V lost 5 bases, and 9 bases had no gene match. This CDR3 is 15 amino acids long. Here the CDR3 reads CASSRRTGTSGEQYF. CDR3 DNA sequence: TGTGCCAGCAGCCGCAGGACCGGGACTAGCGGCGAGCAGTACTTC.

Many counts were recorded for this clonotype. The V and J genes are TRBV7-2 and TRBJ2-3; 8 nucleotides line up with TRBD2. V lost 3 bases, J lost 4 bases, and 6 bases stayed unmatched. CDR3 length: 15 amino acids. Germline lookup yields CDR1 SGHTA and CDR2 FQGNSA. The chain's CDR3 is CASSFRTSPPDTQYF. DNA for the CDR3: TGTGCCAGCAGCTTCAGGACTAGCCCGCCAGATACGCAGTATTTT. Full variable domain (outside the CDR3, taken from reference TRBV7-2 and TRBJ2-3): GAGVSQSPSNKVTEKGKDVELRCDPISGHTALYWYRQSLGQGLEFLIYFQGNSAPDKSGLPSDRFSAERTGGSVSTLTIQRTQQEDSAVYLCASSFRTSPPDTQYFGPGTRLTVL.

This clonotype came up many times. V usage is TRBV20-1 and J usage is TRBJ2-7, with 7 bases that match TRBD2. V lost 0 bases, J lost 5 bases, and 4 bases stayed unmatched. This CDR3 has 13 residues. Looked up from germline, CDR1 is DFQATT and CDR2 is SNEGSKA (reference sequence). For the CDR3, the DNA is TGCAGTGCTAGAGATGCGGGAGCGGACGAGCAGTACTTC. Translating it yields CSARDAGADEQYF.

Many counts were recorded for this clonotype. This rearrangement joins TRBV6-6 to TRBJ1-1; possibly TRBD1 for D (6 bases). The V gene's germline CDR1 is MNHNY and CDR2 SVGAGI (reference sequence). CDR3 size: 16 residues. Trimming shortened V by 0 bases and J by 2 bases, and 13 bases separated the two germline ends. The CDR3 region is CASSYSWGTRNTEAFF. CDR3 sequence (DNA): TGTGCCAGCAGTTACTCGTGGGGGACAAGAAACACTGAAGCTTTCTTT.

Turning to this clonotype: The junction does not match germline at one end; this may be a read error. The chain couples TRBV6-1 to TRBJ1-1; the match to TRBD1 covers 8 bases. Looked up from germline, CDR1 is MNHNS and CDR2 is SASEGT. The CDR3 sequence is 14 residues long. The CDR3 protein is CASREATGGTEAFF. In nucleotides, the CDR3 is TGTGCCAGCAGGGAAGCTACAGGGGGCACTGAAGCTTTCTTT.

Concerning this clonotype: One junction end does not reproduce the germline sequence, and a read error may be involved. V is TRBV10-3 and J is TRBJ2-7, with D possibly being TRBD2 (5 bases). Germline CDR1 reads ENHRY; CDR2 reads SYGVKD. The CDR3 is 15 residues long. The CDR3 DNA reads as TGTGCCACCAGTGAGTCGGTGAGCGGATCCTACGAGCAGTACTTC. It yields the protein CATSESVSGSYEQYF.

This clonotype was observed at least ten times. The V and J genes are TRBV11-2 and TRBJ2-1, with 12 bases identical to TRBD2. This CDR3 region has 16 residues. Trimming removed 5 bases from V and 4 bases from J; junction bases left unmatched: 6. The germline gives CDR1 SGHAT, CDR2 FQNNGV. In DNA, the CDR3 is TGTGCCAGCAGCCCCGGACTAGCGGGGCTATACAATGAGCAGTTCTTC. Translating gives CASSPGLAGLYNEQFF.

This clonotype has ten or more counts. The V and J genes are TRBV29-1 and TRBJ1-2; 7 bases line up with TRBD1. With 7 bases clipped from V and 5 bases from J, the junction kept 10 bases outside the gene matches. The germline V gene has CDR1 SQVTM and CDR2 ANQGSEA. This CDR3 is built from 13 residues. This CDR3 reads CSADRVTGYGYTF. Written as DNA, the CDR3 is TGCAGCGCTGACAGGGTGACGGGTTATGGCTACACCTTC.

Notes on this clonotype: One junction end disagrees with the germline gene, perhaps due to a read error. The chain uses TRBV2 and TRBJ2-4; unclear D gene. CDR1 and CDR2 from the germline V gene are SNHLY and FYNNEI. The CDR3 loop spans 13 amino acids. CDR3 bases: TGTGCCGGCAGGACCTTAGCCAAAAACATTCAGTACTTC. Translation: CAGRTLAKNIQYF.

V is TRBV20-1 and J is TRBJ2-7; tentative D call: TRBD2 (6 bases). The CDR3 sequence is 14 residues long. Trimming stripped 0 bases from V and 7 bases from J, with 16 bases between. Germline lookup yields CDR1 DFQATT and CDR2 SNEGSKA (reference sequence). DNA of the CDR3: TGCAGTGCTAGAGAAGTAACGGGAGCCAAGGAGCAGTACTTC. The encoded protein is CSAREVTGAKEQYF.

This clonotype showed up many times. J is TRBJ2-5 and V is TRBV6-5; D is unclear. The CDR3 loop spans 14 amino acids. The V and J ends lost 2 bases and 2 bases respectively, with 9 bases between them. CDR1 is MNHEY, CDR2 SVGAGI, per germline. The CDR3 bases are TGTGCCAGCAGTTACGGAGCCGGACAAGAGACCCAGTACTTC. Encoded protein: CASSYGAGQETQYF.

For this clonotype: A read error may be the cause here, since a much bigger clone is one base away. This chain uses TRBV6-1 with TRBJ1-2; D not resolved. The germline V gene has CDR1 MNHNS and CDR2 SASEGT. This CDR3 has 14 amino acids. V lost 7 bases to trimming and J lost 8 bases, with 20 bases between them. CDR3 region: CASNKAGPQVGYTF. CDR3 bases: TGTGCCAGCAACAAAGCCGGGCCCCAGGTCGGCTACACCTTC.

The V gene is TRBV19, the J gene TRBJ2-1; D might be TRBD1 (6 bases). There are 16 residues in the CDR3. The ends were cut back, 6 bases at V and 0 bases at J, with 15 bases in the middle. Per germline, CDR1 LNHDA and CDR2 SQIVND (reference sequence). This CDR3 reads CASSFKTGVSYNEQFF. CDR3 sequence (DNA): TGTGCCAGTAGCTTCAAGACAGGTGTCTCCTACAATGAGCAGTTCTTC.

This clonotype occurred many times. V usage is TRBV3-1 and J usage is TRBJ1-2; 7 nucleotides match TRBD1. V was clipped by 2 bases and J by 8 bases; unmatched bases: 5. The CDR3 length is 13 residues. The germline V gene has CDR1 LGHDT and CDR2 YNNKEL (reference sequence). CDR3 bases: TGTGCCAGCAGCCAAAATACAGGGGTCGGCTACACCTTC. This encodes CASSQNTGVGYTF.

This clonotype was detected many times. This chain links TRBV5-1 with TRBJ1-2, with 10 bases identical to TRBD1. Germline V lookup: CDR1 SGHRS, CDR2 YFSETQ. The V segment lost 4 bases and the J segment 3 bases; nucleotides outside the gene matches: 6. CDR3 length: 15 residues. Here the CDR3 reads CASSPGDRGDYGYTF. In DNA, the CDR3 is TGCGCCAGCAGCCCGGGGGACAGGGGCGACTATGGCTACACCTTC. The full variable domain, with the rest looked up from reference TRBV5-1 and TRBJ1-2, is KAGVTQTPRYLIKTRGQQVTLSCSPISGHRSVSWYQQTPGQGLQFLFEYFSETQRNKGNFPGRFSGRQFSNSRSEMNVSTLELGDSALYLCASSPGDRGDYGYTFGSGTRLTVV.

This clonotype was seen repeatedly, ten times or more. The chain links TRBV5-1 to TRBJ2-1; 8 bases match TRBD1. Germline values: CDR1 SGHRS, CDR2 YFSETQ. Trimming took 9 bases from V and 0 from J; bases not matched to a gene: 5. CDR3 size: 14 residues. CDR3 amino acids: CATHTGGSYNEQFF. CDR3 nucleotide sequence: TGCGCCACCCATACAGGGGGCTCCTACAATGAGCAGTTCTTC.

There are a few counts of this clonotype. The CDR3 loop is CASSETAGYTGELFF. CDR3 sequence (DNA): TGTGCCAGCAGTGAAACAGCGGGATACACCGGGGAGCTGTTTTTT. V is TRBV6-1 and J is TRBJ2-2, with 7 bases that match TRBD2. The CDR3 has 15 residues. Trimming cost V 2 bases and J 3 bases; bases outside gene matches: 3. Per the germline V gene, CDR1 is MNHNS and CDR2 is SASEGT.

At least ten counts were recorded for this clonotype. V is TRBV12-5 and J is TRBJ1-2, with TRBD1 matching 8 bases. CDR1 is LGHNT, CDR2 FRNRAP, per germline. V shed 0 bases, J shed 6 bases, and the junction held 9 bases outside the gene matches. This CDR3 is 16 amino acids long. CDR3 nucleotide sequence: TGTGCTAGTGGTTTGGTACTGGGACAGGTTAAAGATGGCTACACCTTC. Translated, it gives CASGLVLGQVKDGYTF.

V and J are TRBV6-6 and TRBJ1-3; D not certain. This CDR3 has 16 amino acids. Trimming shortened V by 0 bases and J by 4 bases, and 13 bases separated the two germline ends. Germline CDR1 and CDR2: MNHNY and SVGAGI (reference sequence). The CDR3 DNA sequence: TGTGCCAGCAGTTACTCATCAAGGGAGTACGGAAACACCATATATTTT. It yields the protein CASSYSSREYGNTIYF.

The chain recombines TRBV18 with TRBJ2-3, with D possibly matching TRBD2 (6 bases). Germline loops: CDR1 KGHSH, CDR2 LQKENI. The germline V and J ends were trimmed by 3 bases and 4 bases, with 17 bases remaining between them. CDR3 size: 16 residues. CDR3 region: CASSPSFDSSADTQYF. CDR3 nucleotides: TGTGCCAGCTCACCGTCGTTCGATTCTAGCGCAGATACGCAGTATTTT.

This clonotype has a count of ten or more. The J gene is TRBJ2-7, the V gene TRBV10-1; TRBD2 matches 8 bases. There are 15 residues in the CDR3. Trimming cost V 4 bases and J 0 bases; bases outside gene matches: 5. Germline V lookup: CDR1 WNHNN, CDR2 SYGVQD (reference sequence). CDR3 amino acids: CASSAQRGHSYEQYF. DNA of the CDR3: TGCGCCAGCAGTGCTCAGCGGGGGCACTCCTACGAGCAGTACTTC.